These 2 T cell receptor beta chains came from one sample sequenced in a study of beta chain features in type 1 diabetes. Expressed TCRB transcripts were sequenced, since all the RNA that had been isolated was reverse transcribed. The repertoire was sequenced with immunoSEQ multiplex PCR; TCRdb's copy has only in-frame clones and lacks some. The data show around 300,000 clones, about 10% seen once. Source material: naive CD4+ T cells from blood. Receptor source: a woman aged 25 to 39 in good health.

DNA of the CDR3: TGTGCCAGCAGCCAAGAAGAATGGGGCCAGACAGGGGACACTGAAGCTTTCTTT. The encoded protein is CASSQEEWGQTGDTEAFF. The rearrangement joins TRBV4-2 to TRBJ1-1; 8 positions match TRBD1. Germline lookup yields CDR1 LGHNA and CDR2 YNFKEQ. This CDR3 spans 18 amino acids. V shed 0 bases, J shed 3 bases, and the junction held 12 bases outside the gene matches.

This clone was picked up a small number of times. Other DNA variants within this sample encode the same CDR3. This rearrangement joins TRBV5-6 to TRBJ2-7; 8 bases agree with TRBD1. J was trimmed by 2 bases and V by 0 bases; bases with no gene match: 1. The CDR3 is 14 residues long. Germline lookup yields CDR1 SGHDT and CDR2 YYEEEE. Written as DNA, the CDR3 is TGTGCCAGCAGCTTGGGACAGGGGCCCTACGAGCAGTACTTC. Its translation: CASSLGQGPYEQYF.